This T cell receptor (beta chain) was identified in a study of shared clonotypes between healthy human individuals. Findings and caveats of the study: Memory subsets generally showed lower estimated richness than naive subsets.

Generated by immunoSEQ multiplex PCR, the TCRdb table keeps only in-frame clones and is missing some. The sample yields about 1 million clones, 65% to 75% seen once. This CDR3 spans 16 amino acids. Per the germline V gene, CDR1 is MNHNS and CDR2 is SASEGT. V lost 2 bases and J 4 bases, leaving 14 bases between the germline ends. Comment on this clone: Antigen: not known.

The study drew all its donors from Caucasian adults living in Nashville, Tennessee. The TCR originated in a man younger than 35 in good health. Sample: memory CD4+ T cells sorted from blood. Subset indicated: CD45RA-negative fraction. The rearrangement joins TRBV6-1 to TRBJ2-2; either TRBD1 or TRBD2 may supply D (6 bases each). The CDR3 region is CASSEWGRGRTGELFF. The CDR3 DNA reads TGTGCCAGCAGTGAATGGGGTCGGGGGCGCACCGGGGAGCTGTTTTTT.